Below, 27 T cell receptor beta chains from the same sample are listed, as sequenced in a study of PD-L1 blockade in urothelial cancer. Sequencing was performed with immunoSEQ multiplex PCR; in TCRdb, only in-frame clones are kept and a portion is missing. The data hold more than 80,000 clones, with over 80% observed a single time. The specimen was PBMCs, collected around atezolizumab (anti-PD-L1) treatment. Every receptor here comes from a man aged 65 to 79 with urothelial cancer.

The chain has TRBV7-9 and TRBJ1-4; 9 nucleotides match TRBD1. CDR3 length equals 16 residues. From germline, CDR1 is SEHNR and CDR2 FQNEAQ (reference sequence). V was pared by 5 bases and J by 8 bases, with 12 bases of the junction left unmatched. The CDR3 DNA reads TGTGCCAGCAGCCTTCCCACACAGGGGGCGCGGGAAAAACTGTTTTTT. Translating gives CASSLPTQGAREKLFF.

CDR3 DNA sequence: TGCGCCAGCAGCGGGACAGGCCAGAACACCGGGGAGCTGTTTTTT. Amino acids: CASSGTGQNTGELFF. The V gene is TRBV5-1, the J gene TRBJ2-2; 8 bases are a match to TRBD1. The V and J ends lost 4 bases and 1 base, in that order; junction bases with no gene match: 3. CDR3 length equals 15 residues. The germline V gene encodes CDR1 SGHRS and CDR2 YFSETQ.

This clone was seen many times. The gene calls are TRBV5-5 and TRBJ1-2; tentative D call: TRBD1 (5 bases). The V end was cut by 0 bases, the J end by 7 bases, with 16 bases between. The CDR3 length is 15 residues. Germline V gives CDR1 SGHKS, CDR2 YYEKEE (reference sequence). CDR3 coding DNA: TGTGCCAGCAGCTTGGCTTGGACACCGGGGGTTGGCTACACCTTC. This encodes CASSLAWTPGVGYTF.

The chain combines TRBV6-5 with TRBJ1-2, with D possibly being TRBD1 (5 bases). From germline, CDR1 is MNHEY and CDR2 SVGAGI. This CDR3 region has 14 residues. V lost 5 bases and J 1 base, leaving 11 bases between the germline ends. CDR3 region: CASSPSRGNYGYTF. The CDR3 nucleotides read TGTGCCAGCAGTCCTTCAAGGGGTAACTATGGCTACACCTTC.

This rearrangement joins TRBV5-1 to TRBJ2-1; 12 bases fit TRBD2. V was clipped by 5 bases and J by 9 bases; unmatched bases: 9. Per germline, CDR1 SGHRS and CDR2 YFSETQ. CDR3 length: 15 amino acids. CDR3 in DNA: TGCGCCAGCAGTCCTAGCGGGGGGGCCCTTGGTGAGCAGTTCTTC. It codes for CASSPSGGALGEQFF.

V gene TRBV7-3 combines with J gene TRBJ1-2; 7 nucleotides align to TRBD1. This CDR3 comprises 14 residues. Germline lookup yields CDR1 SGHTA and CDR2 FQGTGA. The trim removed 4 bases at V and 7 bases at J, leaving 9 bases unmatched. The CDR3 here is CASSSNPGTAGYTF. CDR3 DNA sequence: TGTGCCAGCAGCTCCAACCCGGGGACAGCTGGCTACACCTTC.

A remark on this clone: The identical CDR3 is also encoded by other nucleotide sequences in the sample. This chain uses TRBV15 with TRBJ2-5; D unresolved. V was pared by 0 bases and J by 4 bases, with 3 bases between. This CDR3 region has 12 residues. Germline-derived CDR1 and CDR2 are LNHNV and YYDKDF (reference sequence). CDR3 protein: CATSRDRETQYF. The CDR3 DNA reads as TGTGCCACCAGCAGAGATCGAGAGACCCAGTACTTC. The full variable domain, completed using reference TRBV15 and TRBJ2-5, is DAMVIQNPRYQVTQFGKPVTLSCSQTLNHNVMYWYQQKSSQAPKLLFHYYDKDFNNEADTPDNFQSRRPNTSFCFLDIRSPGLGDTAMYLCATSRDRETQYFGPGTRLLVL.

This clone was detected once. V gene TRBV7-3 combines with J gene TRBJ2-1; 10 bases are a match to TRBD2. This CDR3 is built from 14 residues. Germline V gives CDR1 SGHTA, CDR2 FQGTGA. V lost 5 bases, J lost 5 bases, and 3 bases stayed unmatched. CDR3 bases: TGTGCCAGCAGCCCGAGCGGGGGGGACAATGAGCAGTTCTTC. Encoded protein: CASSPSGGDNEQFF.

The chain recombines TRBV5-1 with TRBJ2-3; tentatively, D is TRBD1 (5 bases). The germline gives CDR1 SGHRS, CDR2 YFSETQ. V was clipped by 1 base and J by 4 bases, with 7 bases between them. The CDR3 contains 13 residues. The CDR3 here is CASSLQGPDTQYF. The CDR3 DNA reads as TGCGCCAGCAGCTTGCAGGGCCCAGATACGCAGTATTTT.

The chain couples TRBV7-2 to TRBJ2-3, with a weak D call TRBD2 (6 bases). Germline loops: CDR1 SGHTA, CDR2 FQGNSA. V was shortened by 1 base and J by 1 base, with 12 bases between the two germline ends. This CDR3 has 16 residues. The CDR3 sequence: CASSLVGDSGTDTQYF. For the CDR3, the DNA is TGTGCCAGCAGCTTAGTAGGGGACTCAGGCACAGATACGCAGTATTTT.

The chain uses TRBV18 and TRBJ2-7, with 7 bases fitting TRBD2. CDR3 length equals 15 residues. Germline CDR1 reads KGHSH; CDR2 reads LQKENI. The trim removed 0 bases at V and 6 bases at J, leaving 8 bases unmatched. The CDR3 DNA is TGTGCCAGCTCACCACCAGTCAAGGGAGGGCCCGAGCAGTACTTC. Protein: CASSPPVKGGPEQYF. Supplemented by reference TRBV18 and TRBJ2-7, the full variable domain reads NAGVMQNPRHLVRRRGQEARLRCSPMKGHSHVYWYRQLPEEGLKFMVYLQKENIIDESGMPKERFSAEFPKEGPSILRIQQVVRGDSAAYFCASSPPVKGGPEQYFGPGTRLTVT.

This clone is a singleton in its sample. The chain's CDR3 is CASSQGNQETQYF. The CDR3 DNA sequence: TGTGCCAGCAGCCAGGGGAATCAAGAGACCCAGTACTTC. V usage is TRBV6-5 and J usage is TRBJ2-5; D may be TRBD1 (6 bases). Germline assignment: CDR1 MNHEY and CDR2 SVGAGI. The CDR3 extends over 13 amino acids. V was clipped by 6 bases and J by 2 bases, with 10 bases between them.

CDR3 sequence: CASSEARLFF. DNA of the CDR3: TGTGCCAGCAGTGAAGCGCGGTTGTTCTTC. This sequence joins TRBV6-1 and TRBJ2-1; no firm D call. Trimming took off 0 bases at V and 15 bases at J, with 6 bases between the two ends. CDR1 is MNHNS and CDR2 is SASEGT in the germline V gene. This CDR3 region has 10 residues.

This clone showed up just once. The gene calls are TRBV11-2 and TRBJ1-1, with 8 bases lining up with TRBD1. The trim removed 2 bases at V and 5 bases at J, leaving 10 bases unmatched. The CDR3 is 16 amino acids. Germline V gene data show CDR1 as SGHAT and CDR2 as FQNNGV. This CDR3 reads CASSLFGQGARTEAFF. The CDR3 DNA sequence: TGTGCCAGCAGCTTATTTGGGCAGGGGGCCCGAACTGAAGCTTTCTTT. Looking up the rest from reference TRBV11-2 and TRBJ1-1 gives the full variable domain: EAGVAQSPRYKIIEKRQSVAFWCNPISGHATLYWYQQILGQGPKLLIQFQNNGVVDDSQLPKDRFSAERLKGVDSTLKIQPAKLEDSAVYLCASSLFGQGARTEAFFGQGTRLTVV.

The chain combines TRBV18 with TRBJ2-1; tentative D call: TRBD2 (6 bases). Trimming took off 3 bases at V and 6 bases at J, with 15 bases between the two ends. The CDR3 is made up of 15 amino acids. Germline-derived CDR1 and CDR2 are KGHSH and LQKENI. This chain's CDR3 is CASSPPGTRLNEQFF. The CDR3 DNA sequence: TGTGCCAGCTCACCCCCCGGGACTCGACTCAATGAGCAGTTCTTC.

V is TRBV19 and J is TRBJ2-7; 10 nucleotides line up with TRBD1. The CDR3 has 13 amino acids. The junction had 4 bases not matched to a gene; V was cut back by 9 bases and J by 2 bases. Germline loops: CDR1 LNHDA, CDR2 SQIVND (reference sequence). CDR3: CASTGTGAYEQYF. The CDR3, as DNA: TGTGCCAGCACCGGGACAGGGGCCTACGAGCAGTACTTC.

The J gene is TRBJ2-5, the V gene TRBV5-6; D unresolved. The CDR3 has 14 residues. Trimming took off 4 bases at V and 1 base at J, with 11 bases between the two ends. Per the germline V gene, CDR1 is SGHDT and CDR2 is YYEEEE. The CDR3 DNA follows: TGTGCCAGCAGCCGTGGCCAAACCCAAGAGACCCAGTACTTC. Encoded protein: CASSRGQTQETQYF. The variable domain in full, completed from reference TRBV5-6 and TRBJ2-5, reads DAGVTQSPTHLIKTRGQQVTLRCSPKSGHDTVSWYQQALGQGPQFIFQYYEEEERQRGNFPDRFSGHQFPNYSSELNVNALLLGDSALYLCASSRGQTQETQYFGPGTRLLVL.

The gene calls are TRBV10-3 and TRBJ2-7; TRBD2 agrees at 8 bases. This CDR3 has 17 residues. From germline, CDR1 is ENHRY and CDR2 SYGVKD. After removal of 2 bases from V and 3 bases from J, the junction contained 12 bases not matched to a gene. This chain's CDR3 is CAISEKVGAGEHYEQYF. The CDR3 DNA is TGTGCCATCAGTGAGAAAGTAGGAGCGGGGGAGCACTACGAGCAGTACTTC.

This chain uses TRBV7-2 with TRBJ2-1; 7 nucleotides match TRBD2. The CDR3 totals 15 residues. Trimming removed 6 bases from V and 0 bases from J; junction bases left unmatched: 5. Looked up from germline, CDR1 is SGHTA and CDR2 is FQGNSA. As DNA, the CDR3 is TGTGCCAGCAGTCTAGCGGTGAGCTCCTACAATGAGCAGTTCTTC. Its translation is CASSLAVSSYNEQFF. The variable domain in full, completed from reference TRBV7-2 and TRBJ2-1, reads GAGVSQSPSNKVTEKGKDVELRCDPISGHTALYWYRQSLGQGLEFLIYFQGNSAPDKSGLPSDRFSAERTGGSVSTLTIQRTQQEDSAVYLCASSLAVSSYNEQFFGPGTRLTVL.

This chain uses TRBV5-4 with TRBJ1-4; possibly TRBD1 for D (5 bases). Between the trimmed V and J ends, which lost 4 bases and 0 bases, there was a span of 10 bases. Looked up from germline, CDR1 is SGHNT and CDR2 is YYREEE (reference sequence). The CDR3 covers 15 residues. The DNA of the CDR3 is TGTGCCAGCAGCGAACAGGTAGCAACTAATGAAAAACTGTTTTTT. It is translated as CASSEQVATNEKLFF.

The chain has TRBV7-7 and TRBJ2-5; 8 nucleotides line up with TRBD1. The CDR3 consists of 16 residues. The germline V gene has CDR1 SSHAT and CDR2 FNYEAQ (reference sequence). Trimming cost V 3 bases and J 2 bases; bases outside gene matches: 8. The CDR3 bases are TGTGCCAGCAGCTTCGGACAGGGAGAGGGACAAGAGACCCAGTACTTC. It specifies CASSFGQGEGQETQYF.

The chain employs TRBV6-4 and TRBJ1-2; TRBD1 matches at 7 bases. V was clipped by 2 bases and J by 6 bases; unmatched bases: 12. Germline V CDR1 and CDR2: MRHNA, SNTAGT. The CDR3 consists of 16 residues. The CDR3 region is CASSDPSPQGEDGYTF. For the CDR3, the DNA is TGTGCCAGCAGTGACCCGTCTCCCCAGGGGGAAGATGGCTACACCTTC.

In DNA, the CDR3 is TGCGCCAGCAGCTTGGCCCGGGAGGCAGCACTCAATGAGCAGTTCTTC. Translation gives CASSLAREAALNEQFF. This rearrangement joins TRBV5-1 to TRBJ2-1, with 7 positions matching TRBD2. The CDR3 runs 16 residues. J lost 6 bases, V lost 0 bases, and 9 bases had no gene match. In germline, CDR1 is SGHRS, CDR2 YFSETQ. The variable domain in full, completed from reference TRBV5-1 and TRBJ2-1, reads KAGVTQTPRYLIKTRGQQVTLSCSPISGHRSVSWYQQTPGQGLQFLFEYFSETQRNKGNFPGRFSGRQFSNSRSEMNVSTLELGDSALYLCASSLAREAALNEQFFGPGTRLTVL.

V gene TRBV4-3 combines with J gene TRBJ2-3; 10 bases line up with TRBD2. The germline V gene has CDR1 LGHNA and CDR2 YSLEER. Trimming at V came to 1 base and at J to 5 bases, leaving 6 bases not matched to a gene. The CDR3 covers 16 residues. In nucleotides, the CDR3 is TGCGCCAGCAGCCAAGGGCTAGCGGGAGTACTAGATACGCAGTATTTT. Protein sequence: CASSQGLAGVLDTQYF.

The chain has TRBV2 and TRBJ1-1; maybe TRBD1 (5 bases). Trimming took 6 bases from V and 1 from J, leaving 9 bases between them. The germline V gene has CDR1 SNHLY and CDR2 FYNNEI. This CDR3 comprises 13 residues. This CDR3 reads CASRATANTEAFF. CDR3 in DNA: TGTGCCAGCAGAGCGACAGCGAACACTGAAGCTTTCTTT. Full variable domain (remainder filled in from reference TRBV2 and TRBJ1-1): EPEVTQTPSHQVTQMGQEVILRCVPISNHLYFYWYRQILGQKVEFLVSFYNNEISEKSEIFDDQFSVERPDGSNFTLKIRSTKLEDSAMYFCASRATANTEAFFGQGTRLTVV.

For the CDR3, the DNA is TGTGCCAGCAGTCGTAGCGGGAGGGAAGAGACCCAGTACTTC. Its translation: CASSRSGREETQYF. V usage is TRBV11-3 and J usage is TRBJ2-5, with TRBD2 matching over 11 bases. This CDR3 is built from 14 residues. Per the germline V gene, CDR1 is SGHNT and CDR2 is YENEEA. With 6 bases clipped from V and 3 bases from J, the junction kept 3 bases outside the gene matches.

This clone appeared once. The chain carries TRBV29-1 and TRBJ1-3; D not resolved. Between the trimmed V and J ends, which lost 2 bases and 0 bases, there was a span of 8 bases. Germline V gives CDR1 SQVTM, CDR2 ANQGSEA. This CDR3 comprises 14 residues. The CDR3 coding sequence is TGCAGCGTTGAACTCCCGTACTCTGGAAACACCATATATTTT. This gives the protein CSVELPYSGNTIYF. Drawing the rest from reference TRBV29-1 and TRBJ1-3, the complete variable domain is SAVISQKPSRDICQRGTSLTIQCQVDSQVTMMFWYRQQPGQSLTLIATANQGSEATYESGFVIDKFPISRPNLTFSTLTVSNMSPEDSSIYLCSVELPYSGNTIYFGEGSWLTVV.